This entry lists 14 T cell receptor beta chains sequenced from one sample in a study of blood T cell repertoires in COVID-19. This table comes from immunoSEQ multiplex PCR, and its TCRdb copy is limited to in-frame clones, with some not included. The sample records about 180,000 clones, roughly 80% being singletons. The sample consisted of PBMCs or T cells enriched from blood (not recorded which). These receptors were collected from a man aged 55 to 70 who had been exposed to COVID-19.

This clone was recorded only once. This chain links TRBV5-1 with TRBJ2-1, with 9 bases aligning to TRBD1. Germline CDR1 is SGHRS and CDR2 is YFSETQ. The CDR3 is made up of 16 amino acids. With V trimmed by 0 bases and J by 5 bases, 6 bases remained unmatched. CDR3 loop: CASSLDPGTGNNEQFF. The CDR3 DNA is TGCGCCAGCAGCTTGGATCCCGGGACAGGGAACAATGAGCAGTTCTTC.

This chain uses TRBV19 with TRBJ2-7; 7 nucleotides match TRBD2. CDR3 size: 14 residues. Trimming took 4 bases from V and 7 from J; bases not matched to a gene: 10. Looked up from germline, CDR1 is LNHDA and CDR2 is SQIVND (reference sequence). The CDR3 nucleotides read TGTGCCAGTAGTAGGGCGGGAGTAACTGGGGAGCAGTACTTC. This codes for CASSRAGVTGEQYF.

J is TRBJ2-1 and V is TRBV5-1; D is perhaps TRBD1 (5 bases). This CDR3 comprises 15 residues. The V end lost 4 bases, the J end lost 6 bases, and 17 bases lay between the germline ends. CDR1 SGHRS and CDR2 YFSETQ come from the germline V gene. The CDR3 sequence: CASSGLGAFSNEQFF. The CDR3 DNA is TGCGCCAGCAGCGGGCTTGGGGCGTTCAGCAATGAGCAGTTCTTC.

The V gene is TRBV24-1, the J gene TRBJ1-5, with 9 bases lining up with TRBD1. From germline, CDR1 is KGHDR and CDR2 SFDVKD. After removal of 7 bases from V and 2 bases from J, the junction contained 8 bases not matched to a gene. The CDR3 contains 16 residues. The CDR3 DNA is TGTGCCACCAGCAAAAACACAGGGGGCGGCAATCAGCCCCAGCATTTT. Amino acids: CATSKNTGGGNQPQHF.

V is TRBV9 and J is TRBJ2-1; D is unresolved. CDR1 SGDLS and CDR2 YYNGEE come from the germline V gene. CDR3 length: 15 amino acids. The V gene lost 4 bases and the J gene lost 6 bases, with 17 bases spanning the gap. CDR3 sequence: CASSPLGISSNEQFF. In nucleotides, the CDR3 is TGTGCCAGCAGCCCGCTGGGCATAAGTAGCAATGAGCAGTTCTTC.

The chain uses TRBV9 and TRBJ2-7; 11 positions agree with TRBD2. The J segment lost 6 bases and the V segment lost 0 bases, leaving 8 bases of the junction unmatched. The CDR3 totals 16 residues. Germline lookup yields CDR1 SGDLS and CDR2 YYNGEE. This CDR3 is CASSVGTSGRVSEQYF. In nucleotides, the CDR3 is TGTGCCAGCAGCGTAGGAACTAGCGGGAGAGTATCCGAGCAGTACTTC.

The CDR3: CASSLYGTGEPHGYTF. In DNA form, the CDR3 reads TGTGCCAGCAGCCTATATGGGACAGGGGAACCCCATGGCTACACCTTC. The chain employs TRBV5-6 and TRBJ1-2; the match to TRBD1 covers 10 bases. This CDR3 is 16 amino acids long. Trimming at V came to 4 bases and at J to 6 bases, leaving 12 bases not matched to a gene. Germline lookup yields CDR1 SGHDT and CDR2 YYEEEE.

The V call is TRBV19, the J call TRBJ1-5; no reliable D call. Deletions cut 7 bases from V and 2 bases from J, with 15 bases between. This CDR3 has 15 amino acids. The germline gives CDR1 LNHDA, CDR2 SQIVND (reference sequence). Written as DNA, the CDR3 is TGTGCCAGTACCTCCCGTGGAGGCCGCAATCAGCCCCAGCATTTT. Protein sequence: CASTSRGGRNQPQHF.

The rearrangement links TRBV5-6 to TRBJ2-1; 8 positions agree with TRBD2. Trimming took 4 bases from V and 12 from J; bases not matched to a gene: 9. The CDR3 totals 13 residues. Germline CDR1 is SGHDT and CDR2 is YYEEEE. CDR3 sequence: CASSTGGPRGQFF. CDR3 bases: TGTGCCAGCAGCACGGGAGGGCCGCGCGGGCAGTTCTTC.

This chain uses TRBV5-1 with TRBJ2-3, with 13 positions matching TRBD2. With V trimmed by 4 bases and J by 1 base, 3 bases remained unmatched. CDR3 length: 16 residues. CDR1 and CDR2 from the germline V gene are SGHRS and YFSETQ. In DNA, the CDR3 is TGCGCCAGCAGCGCCGGGACTAGCGGGGGCACAGATACGCAGTATTTT. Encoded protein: CASSAGTSGGTDTQYF.

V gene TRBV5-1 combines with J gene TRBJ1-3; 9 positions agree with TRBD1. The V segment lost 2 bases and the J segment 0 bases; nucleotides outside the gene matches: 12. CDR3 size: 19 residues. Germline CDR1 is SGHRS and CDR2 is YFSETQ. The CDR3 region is CASSFYPGQGGNSGNTIYF. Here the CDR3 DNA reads TGCGCCAGCAGCTTCTACCCGGGACAGGGAGGAAACTCTGGAAACACCATATATTTT.

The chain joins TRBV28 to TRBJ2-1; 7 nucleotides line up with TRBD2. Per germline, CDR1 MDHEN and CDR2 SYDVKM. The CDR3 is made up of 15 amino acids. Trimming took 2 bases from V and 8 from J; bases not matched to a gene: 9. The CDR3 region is CASSLGREDVDEQFF. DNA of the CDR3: TGTGCCAGCAGTTTAGGACGGGAGGACGTCGATGAGCAGTTCTTC.

CDR3 region: CSVERGNEQFF. CDR3 DNA: TGCAGCGTTGAACGGGGCAATGAGCAGTTCTTC. V is TRBV29-1 and J is TRBJ2-1, with D perhaps matching TRBD2 (5 bases). The V gene lost 2 bases and the J gene lost 6 bases, with 5 bases spanning the gap. CDR1 is SQVTM, CDR2 ANQGSEA, per germline. The CDR3 runs to 11 residues.

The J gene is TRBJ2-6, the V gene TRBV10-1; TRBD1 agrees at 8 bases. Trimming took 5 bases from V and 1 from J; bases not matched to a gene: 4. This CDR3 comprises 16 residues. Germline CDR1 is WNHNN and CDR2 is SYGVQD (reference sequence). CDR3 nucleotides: TGCGCCAGCAGTCCGGGACAGGTATCTGGGGCCAACGTCCTGACTTTC. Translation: CASSPGQVSGANVLTF.